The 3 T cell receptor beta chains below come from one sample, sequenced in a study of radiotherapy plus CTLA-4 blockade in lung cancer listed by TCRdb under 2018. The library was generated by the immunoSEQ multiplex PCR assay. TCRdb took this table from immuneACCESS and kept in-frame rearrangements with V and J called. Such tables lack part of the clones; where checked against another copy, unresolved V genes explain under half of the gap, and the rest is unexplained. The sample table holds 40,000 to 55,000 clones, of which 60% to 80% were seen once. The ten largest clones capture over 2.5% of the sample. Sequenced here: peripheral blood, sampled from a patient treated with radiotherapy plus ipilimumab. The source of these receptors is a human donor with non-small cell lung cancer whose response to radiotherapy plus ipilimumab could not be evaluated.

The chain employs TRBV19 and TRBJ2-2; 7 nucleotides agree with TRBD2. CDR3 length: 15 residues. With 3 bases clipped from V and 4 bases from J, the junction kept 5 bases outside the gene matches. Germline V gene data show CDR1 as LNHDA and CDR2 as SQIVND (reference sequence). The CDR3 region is CASSISAGSTGELFF. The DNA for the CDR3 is TGTGCCAGTAGTATCTCAGCGGGGAGCACCGGGGAGCTGTTTTTT.

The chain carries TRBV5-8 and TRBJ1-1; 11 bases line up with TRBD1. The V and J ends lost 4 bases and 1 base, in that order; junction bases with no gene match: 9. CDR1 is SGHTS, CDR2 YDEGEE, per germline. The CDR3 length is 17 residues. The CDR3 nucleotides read TGTGCCAGCAGCCTACGGACAGGGGGCGCGGGGAACACTGAAGCTTTCTTT. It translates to CASSLRTGGAGNTEAFF.

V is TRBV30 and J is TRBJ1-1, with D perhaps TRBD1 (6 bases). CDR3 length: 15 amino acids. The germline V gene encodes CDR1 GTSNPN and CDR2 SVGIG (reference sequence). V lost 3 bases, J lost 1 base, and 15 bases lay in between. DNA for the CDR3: TGTGCCTGGAGGAGGGGGAGTACTTCGAACACTGAAGCTTTCTTT. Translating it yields CAWRRGSTSNTEAFF.